The clone carrying this T cell receptor beta chain is a singleton in its sample. The sample comes from a study of blood T cell repertoires in COVID-19. Study context: Specimens from acute and convalescent COVID-19 originated in the United States, Italy and Spain. PBMCs, B-cell-depleted T cells, or T cells were the source of the cDNA or gDNA that made up the material.

Germline V gene sequence: CDR1 SGHTA, CDR2 FQGTGA. V shed 3 bases, J shed 3 bases, and the junction held 3 bases outside the gene matches. The CDR3 sequence is 14 residues long. Original processing methods: The authors estimated nucleated cell counts from reference gene primer amplification. The method was immunoSEQ multiplex PCR; TCRdb's version includes in-frame clones alone and lacks a portion of them. V, J and clone size are taken as reported in that table, and D and trimming were inferred from the DNA itself. The sample contains some 220,000 clones, about 85% of which appear only once. Material: peripheral blood. V usage is TRBV7-3 and J usage is TRBJ1-1; 8 bases are shared with TRBD1. This clonotype originated in a woman under 30 who had recovered from COVID-19. CDR3 nucleotides: TGTGCCAGCAGCTTGGACAGGGCGTACACTGAAGCTTTCTTT. This gives the protein CASSLDRAYTEAFF.